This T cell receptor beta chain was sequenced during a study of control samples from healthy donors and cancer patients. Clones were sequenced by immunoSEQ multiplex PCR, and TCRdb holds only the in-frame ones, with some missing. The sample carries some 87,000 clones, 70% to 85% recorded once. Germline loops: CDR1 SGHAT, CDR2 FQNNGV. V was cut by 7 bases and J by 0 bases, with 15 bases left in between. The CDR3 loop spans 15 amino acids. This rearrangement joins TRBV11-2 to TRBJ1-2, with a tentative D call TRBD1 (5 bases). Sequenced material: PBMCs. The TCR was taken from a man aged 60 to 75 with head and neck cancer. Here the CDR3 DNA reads TGTGCCAGCACCTATTACCCAGGGACTAACTATGGCTACACCTTC. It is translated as CASTYYPGTNYGYTF.